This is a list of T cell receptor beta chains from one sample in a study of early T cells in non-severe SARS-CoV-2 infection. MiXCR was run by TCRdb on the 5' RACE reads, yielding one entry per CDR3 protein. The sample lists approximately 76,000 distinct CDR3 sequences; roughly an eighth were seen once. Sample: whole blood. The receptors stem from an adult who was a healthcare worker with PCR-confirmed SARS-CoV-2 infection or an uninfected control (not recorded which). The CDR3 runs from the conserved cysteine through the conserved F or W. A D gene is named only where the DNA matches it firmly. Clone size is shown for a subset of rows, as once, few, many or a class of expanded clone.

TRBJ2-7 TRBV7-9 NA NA CASSFRQTYEQYF TGTGCCAGCAGCTTTCGACAGACCTACGAGCAGTACTTC
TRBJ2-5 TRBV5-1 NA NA CASSSGYQETQYF TGCGCCAGCAGCTCGGGGTACCAAGAGACCCAGTACTTC
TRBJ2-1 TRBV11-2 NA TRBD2 CASSIHASGRGSYNEQFF TGTGCCAGCAGCATACACGCCAGCGGGAGAGGTTCCTACAATGAGCAGTTCTTC
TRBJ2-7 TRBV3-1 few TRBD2 CASSLRDYAIEQYF TGTGCCAGCAGCCTCCGGGACTACGCCATCGAGCAGTACTTC
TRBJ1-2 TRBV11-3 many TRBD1 CASSLMGQGNGYTF TGTGCCAGCAGTTTAATGGGACAGGGCAATGGCTACACCTTC
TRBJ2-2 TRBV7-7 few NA CASSAAVGTGELFF TGTGCTAGCAGCGCCGCGGTGGGCACCGGGGAGCTGTTTTTT
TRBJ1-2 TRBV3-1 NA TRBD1 CASSLPGQDYGYTF TGTGCCAGCAGCCTTCCGGGACAGGACTATGGCTACACCTTC
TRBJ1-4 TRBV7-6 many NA CASSVDFNEKLFF TGTGCCAGCAGCGTGGACTTTAATGAAAAACTGTTTTTT
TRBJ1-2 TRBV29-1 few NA CSAQRGQGATTF TGCAGCGCTCAACGGGGCCAAGGAGCCACCACCTTC
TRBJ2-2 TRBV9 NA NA CASSGTVNTGELFF TGTGCCAGCAGCGGGACGGTTAACACCGGGGAGCTGTTTTTT
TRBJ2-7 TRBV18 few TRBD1 CASSPGQGQYEQYF TGTGCCAGCTCACCAGGACAGGGCCAATACGAGCAGTACTTC
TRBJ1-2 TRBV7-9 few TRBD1 CASSLAAGTAEDYGYTF TGTGCCAGCAGCTTAGCCGCCGGGACAGCGGAGGACTATGGCTACACCTTC
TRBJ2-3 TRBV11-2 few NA CASSWSKTQYF TGTGCCAGCAGCTGGTCTAAGACGCAGTATTTT
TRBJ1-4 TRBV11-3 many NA CASSLEGTNEKLFF TGTGCCAGCAGCTTAGAGGGGACTAATGAAAAACTGTTTTTT
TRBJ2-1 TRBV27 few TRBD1 CASSPADRVTYNEQFF TGTGCCAGCAGTCCCGCGGACAGGGTAACCTACAATGAGCAGTTCTTC
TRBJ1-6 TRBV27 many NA CASRPQGSHWGSLHF TGTGCCAGCAGGCCACAGGGATCGCATTGGGGGTCCCTCCACTTT
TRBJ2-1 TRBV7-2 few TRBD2 CASSLTSGTAWNEQFF TGTGCCAGCAGCCTCACTAGCGGCACGGCCTGGAATGAGCAGTTCTTC
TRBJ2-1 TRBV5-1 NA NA CASSLYQDPSYNEQFF TGCGCCAGCAGCTTGTATCAGGACCCCTCCTACAATGAGCAGTTCTTC
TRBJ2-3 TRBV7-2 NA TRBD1 CASSARDRPTTDTQYF TGTGCCAGCAGCGCCAGGGACAGGCCTACCACAGATACGCAGTATTTT
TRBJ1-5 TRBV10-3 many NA CAISEPGHNQPQHF TGTGCCATCAGTGAGCCAGGGCACAATCAGCCCCAGCATTTT
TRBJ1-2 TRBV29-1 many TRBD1 CSVDPTGLDVGYTF TGCAGCGTTGATCCGACAGGGCTGGATGTCGGCTACACCTTC